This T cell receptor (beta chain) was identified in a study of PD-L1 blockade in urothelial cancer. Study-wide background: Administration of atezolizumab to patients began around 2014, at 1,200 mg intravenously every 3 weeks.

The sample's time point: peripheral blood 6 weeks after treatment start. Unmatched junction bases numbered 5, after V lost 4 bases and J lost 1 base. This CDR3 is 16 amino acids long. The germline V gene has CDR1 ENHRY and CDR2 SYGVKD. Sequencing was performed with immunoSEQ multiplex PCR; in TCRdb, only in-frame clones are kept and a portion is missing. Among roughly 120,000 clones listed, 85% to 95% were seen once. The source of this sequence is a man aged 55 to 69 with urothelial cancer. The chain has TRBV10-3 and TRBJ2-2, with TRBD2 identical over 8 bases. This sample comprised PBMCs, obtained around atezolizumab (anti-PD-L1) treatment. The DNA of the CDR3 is TGTGCCATCAGTGTCGTAAGCGGGGGGAACACCGGGGAGCTGTTTTTT. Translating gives CAISVVSGGNTGELFF.